The sequence of this T cell receptor (beta chain) was determined in a study of cytomegalovirus exposure and HLA in healthy donors. Notes on the study in general: High specificity and sensitivity for cytomegalovirus status were reported for the classifier. Only CMV serostatus was available as immune exposure information.

PCR involved 60 Vbeta and 13 Jbeta primers. This table comes from immunoSEQ multiplex PCR, and its TCRdb copy is limited to in-frame clones, with some not included. The sample carries fewer than 250,000 clones, roughly four fifths recorded once. Concerning this clone itself: Its antigen is undetermined.

The V gene end was trimmed by 4 bases and the J gene end by 11 bases; junction bases not matched to a gene: 14. The CDR3 consists of 16 residues. Germline V lookup: CDR1 SGHTA, CDR2 FQGNSA. The sequence came from a man aged 18-30 years in good health and CMV-seronegative. V usage is TRBV7-2 and J usage is TRBJ1-6, with 7 bases that match TRBD1. Sequencing input: PBMCs. CDR3 sequence: CASSSGRGGDTAPLHF. Here the CDR3 DNA reads TGTGCCAGCAGCTCGGGTAGAGGGGGCGATACGGCACCCCTCCACTTT.